This TCR beta chain stems from a study of breast tumors, draining lymph nodes, adjacent tissues. Findings and caveats of the study: Compared with lymph nodes, tumors were less diverse; compared with nontumor tissue, more.

This clonotype was detected many times. The target antigen is unknown. Breast cancer patients provided tissue from their axillary draining lymph nodes. TCRdb analysed the multiplex PCR reads with MiXCR anew, one entry per CDR3 protein. The sample carries about 80,000 distinct CDR3 sequences, roughly a fifth recorded once. Per germline, CDR1 SGHVS and CDR2 FNYEAQ. The CDR3 contains 14 residues. V gave up 5 bases and J gave up 7 bases, with 15 bases separating them. The sequenced sample was axillary lymph node tissue. The V gene is TRBV7-6, the J gene TRBJ2-1; possibly TRBD2 for D (5 bases). The receptor's source is a female donor with breast cancer. Some clones in this sample may be carry-over from other donors' samples. CDR3 DNA: TGTGCCAGCAGCCCCTCCCTCGGCGGGAATGAGCAGTTCTTC. It yields the protein CASSPSLGGNEQFF. Full variable domain (remainder filled in from reference TRBV7-6 and TRBJ2-1): GAGVSQSPRYKVTKRGQDVALRCDPISGHVSLYWYRQALGQGPEFLTYFNYEAQQDKSGLPNDRFSAERPEGSISTLTIQRTEQRDSAMYRCASSPSLGGNEQFFGPGTRLTVL.